The 20 T cell receptor beta chains presented below share a single source sample, sequenced in a study of blood T cell repertoires in COVID-19. Sequencing was performed with immunoSEQ multiplex PCR; in TCRdb, only in-frame clones are kept and a portion is missing. The sample lists 300,000 to 400,000 clones; about 90% were seen once. What was sequenced was peripheral blood. All receptors derive from a woman younger than 30 who had recovered from COVID-19.

This clone came up once. CDR3 protein: CASSRRLGDEQFF. The CDR3 DNA reads TGTGCCAGCAGCCGTAGACTTGGCGATGAGCAGTTCTTC. This chain uses TRBV12-3 or TRBV12-4 with TRBJ2-1; no clear D. V was cut by 6 bases and J by 8 bases, with 14 bases left in between. This CDR3 is 13 amino acids long.

The chain joins TRBV7-6 to TRBJ2-3; 7 bases match TRBD1. This CDR3 has 14 residues. Germline CDR1 and CDR2: SGHVS and FNYEAQ. After removal of 8 bases from V and 2 bases from J, the junction contained 7 bases not matched to a gene. The CDR3 loop reads CASRTGAFTDTQYF. CDR3 in DNA: TGTGCCAGCCGAACAGGGGCCTTCACAGATACGCAGTATTTT. Full variable domain (rest looked up from reference TRBV7-6 and TRBJ2-3): GAGVSQSPRYKVTKRGQDVALRCDPISGHVSLYWYRQALGQGPEFLTYFNYEAQQDKSGLPNDRFSAERPEGSISTLTIQRTEQRDSAMYRCASRTGAFTDTQYFGPGTRLTVL.

The V and J genes are TRBV9 and TRBJ2-7, with D unresolved. Per the germline V gene, CDR1 is SGDLS and CDR2 is YYNGEE. This CDR3 spans 18 amino acids. V shed 1 base and J shed 3 bases, with 23 bases lying between them. The CDR3 region is CASSVTSRERREYYEQYV. The CDR3 region has the DNA TGTGCCAGCAGCGTAACTTCAAGAGAGAGGAGAGAGTACTACGAGCAGTACGTC.

V and J are TRBV30 and TRBJ1-2; D remains unclear. CDR1 GTSNPN and CDR2 SVGIG come from the germline V gene (reference sequence). Trimming pared 0 bases from V and 7 bases from J, leaving 12 bases between. This CDR3 region has 13 residues. The CDR3 DNA reads TGTGCCTGGAGTGTACGGGATTGGGGTGGCTACACCTTC. Its translation is CAWSVRDWGGYTF. Supplemented by reference TRBV30 and TRBJ1-2, the full variable domain reads SQTIHQWPATLVQPVGSPLSLECTVEGTSNPNLYWYRQAAGRGLQLLFYSVGIGQISSEVPQNLSASRPQDRQFILSSKKLLLSDSGFYLCAWSVRDWGGYTFGSGTRLTVV.

In nucleotides, the CDR3 is TGTGCCAGCAGTTACAACAGGGGAACTGAAGCTTTCTTT. Translated: CASSYNRGTEAFF. The chain links TRBV6-5 to TRBJ1-1; 7 bases match TRBD1. V lost 2 bases, J lost 5 bases, and 2 bases stayed unmatched. The length of the CDR3 is 13 residues. Germline CDR1 and CDR2: MNHEY and SVGAGI.

The rearrangement uses TRBV19 and TRBJ1-4, with D possibly being TRBD1 (5 bases). V dropped 6 bases and J dropped 5 bases, with 16 bases sitting between them. CDR1 LNHDA and CDR2 SQIVND come from the germline V gene (reference sequence). This CDR3 has 15 amino acids. CDR3 residues: CASSRTGGANEKLFF. Here the CDR3 DNA reads TGTGCCAGTAGCCGGACGGGGGGAGCGAATGAAAAACTGTTTTTT.

Worth noting for this clone: A read error may be the cause here, since a much bigger clone is one base away. The same CDR3 also results from other DNA sequences found in this sample. The CDR3 bases are TGTGCCAGTAGTTGGGGCAGGGGCAGCTATGGCTACACCTTC. It translates to CASSWGRGSYGYTF. The chain has TRBV19 and TRBJ1-2, with D maybe TRBD1 (6 bases). This CDR3 has 14 residues. Trimming removed 5 bases at V and 4 bases at J, with 14 bases between. Germline CDR1 is LNHDA and CDR2 is SQIVND (reference sequence).

The chain is built from TRBV29-1 and TRBJ1-4; unclear D gene. V was shortened by 4 bases and J by 8 bases, with 14 bases between the two germline ends. The CDR3 is 13 amino acids. CDR1 SQVTM and CDR2 ANQGSEA come from the germline V gene. CDR3 DNA sequence: TGCAGCGTTGCCGGGTCATCGGGAGAAAAACTGTTTTTT. It specifies CSVAGSSGEKLFF. Drawing the rest from reference TRBV29-1 and TRBJ1-4, the complete variable domain is SAVISQKPSRDICQRGTSLTIQCQVDSQVTMMFWYRQQPGQSLTLIATANQGSEATYESGFVIDKFPISRPNLTFSTLTVSNMSPEDSSIYLCSVAGSSGEKLFFGSGTQLSVL.

On this clone: Additional DNA sequences in this sample encode the identical CDR3. The J gene is TRBJ1-1, the V gene TRBV5-6, with 7 nucleotides matching TRBD1. Trimming cost V 2 bases and J 0 bases; bases outside gene matches: 4. CDR1 and CDR2 (germline): SGHDT, YYEEEE. The CDR3 loop spans 15 amino acids. CDR3 DNA: TGTGCCAGCAGCTTATCAGGGGGATTGAACACTGAAGCTTTCTTT. It codes for CASSLSGGLNTEAFF.

This chain links TRBV7-4 with TRBJ2-2; D is unclear. The germline V and J ends were trimmed by 5 bases and 5 bases, with 12 bases remaining between them. CDR3 length: 14 amino acids. Per germline, CDR1 SGHVT and CDR2 SQSDAQ. This CDR3 is CASSITIVTGELFF. DNA for the CDR3: TGTGCCAGCAGCATTACAATCGTAACCGGGGAGCTGTTTTTT.

This rearrangement joins TRBV5-8 to TRBJ2-1; 11 bases map to TRBD2. The CDR3 sequence is 16 residues long. Trimming cost V 2 bases and J 1 base; bases outside gene matches: 2. CDR1 SGHTS and CDR2 YDEGEE come from the germline V gene. Here the CDR3 reads CASSLLAGVSYNEQFF. The CDR3 coding sequence is TGTGCCAGCAGCTTACTAGCGGGAGTATCCTACAATGAGCAGTTCTTC.

The chain joins TRBV19 to TRBJ2-3, with 10 bases aligning to TRBD2. The junction had 4 bases not matched to a gene; V was cut back by 3 bases and J by 4 bases. The CDR3 is made up of 15 amino acids. Germline CDR1 LNHDA, CDR2 SQIVND (reference sequence). CDR3 sequence reads: CASSMSLAGADTQYF. In nucleotides, the CDR3 is TGTGCCAGTAGTATGTCCCTAGCGGGAGCAGATACGCAGTATTTT.

V usage is TRBV9 and J usage is TRBJ2-2, with D maybe TRBD2 (5 bases). Germline values: CDR1 SGDLS, CDR2 YYNGEE. The CDR3 runs to 13 residues. Trimming pared 4 bases from V and 9 bases from J, leaving 13 bases between. The CDR3 DNA is TGTGCCAGCAGCCCTCAGGACTCTCGGGAGCTGTTTTTT. This translates into CASSPQDSRELFF.

The genes are TRBV7-2 and TRBJ2-2; 7 bases are a match to TRBD1. The length of the CDR3 is 18 residues. Trimming at V came to 2 bases and at J to 6 bases, leaving 15 bases not matched to a gene. The germline gives CDR1 SGHTA, CDR2 FQGNSA. The CDR3 loop reads CASSLMFVQGVGPGELFF. DNA for the CDR3: TGTGCCAGCAGCTTAATGTTTGTTCAGGGGGTGGGGCCCGGGGAGCTGTTTTTT.

This chain links TRBV6-2 or TRBV6-3 with TRBJ2-7, with D maybe TRBD2 (6 bases). V lost 5 bases and J lost 2, with 22 bases in between. Germline V lookup: CDR1 MNHEY, CDR2 SVGEGT. This CDR3 has 17 residues. The CDR3 DNA follows: TGTGCCAGCAGTAGACCCCCGACTAGGAGGGATGCCTACGAGCAGTACGTC. Amino acids: CASSRPPTRRDAYEQYV.

V usage is TRBV11-2 and J usage is TRBJ1-2; D may be TRBD1 (6 bases). Trimming removed 7 bases from V and 7 bases from J, with 22 bases in between. Germline loops: CDR1 SGHAT, CDR2 FQNNGV. The CDR3 is made up of 15 amino acids. The CDR3 nucleotides are TGTGCCAGCACCGAGGGGGAGTCCAGGGTGGCTGGCTACACCTTC. Translating it yields CASTEGESRVAGYTF.

J is TRBJ1-4 and V is TRBV30; D unclear. The CDR3 totals 14 residues. Germline-derived CDR1 and CDR2 are GTSNPN and SVGIG (reference sequence). Between the trimmed V and J ends, which lost 1 base and 4 bases, there was a span of 10 bases. The CDR3, as DNA: TGTGCCTGGAGTGGGGGAGTGAATAATGAAAAACTGTTTTTT. This codes for CAWSGGVNNEKLFF.

The chain couples TRBV5-4 to TRBJ2-7; no reliable D call. This CDR3 has 12 amino acids. Germline assignment: CDR1 SGHNT and CDR2 YYREEE (reference sequence). The CDR3 nucleotides are TGTGCCAGCAGCTTGGACTCCCACGAGCAGTACGTC. The encoded protein is CASSLDSHEQYV.

On this clone itself: Other DNA variants within this sample encode the same CDR3. The chain joins TRBV24-1 to TRBJ2-3, with TRBD1 matching 8 bases. V was clipped by 4 bases and J by 5 bases; unmatched bases: 7. The germline V gene has CDR1 KGHDR and CDR2 SFDVKD. This CDR3 region has 15 residues. The CDR3 bases are TGTGCCACCAGTGACCCCGGACAGGGCAAAGATACGCAGTATTTT. Residues: CATSDPGQGKDTQYF.

The V call is TRBV6-2 or TRBV6-3, the J call TRBJ2-7; TRBD2 is a possible D gene (6 bases). CDR1 and CDR2 (germline): MNHEY, SVGEGT. V was cut by 5 bases and J by 3 bases, with 17 bases left in between. The CDR3 runs to 15 residues. This chain's CDR3 is CASSVPPGEVYEQYV. CDR3 sequence (DNA): TGTGCCAGCAGTGTTCCCCCGGGGGAAGTCTACGAGCAGTACGTC.